This paragraph covers one T cell receptor (beta chain) sequence. Libraries were prepared by immunoSEQ multiplex PCR; TCRdb keeps only in-frame clonotypes and omits some of them. The sample carries about 200,000 clones, roughly 90% recorded once. Participants, about 18 to 90 years old, spanned around 25 US areas. Cohort assignment relied on participant-reported clinical history. The sample comes from a study of blood T cell repertoires in COVID-19. Study overall: From T cells, B-cell-depleted T cells, or PBMCs came the material, which was cDNA or gDNA.

The germline V gene has CDR1 SEHNR and CDR2 FQNEAQ (reference sequence). Trimming took 4 bases from V and 4 from J, leaving 13 bases between them. The CDR3 extends over 14 amino acids. The origin of this receptor is a woman in her 30s with acute COVID-19. Specimen: PBMCs or T cells enriched from blood (not recorded which). The J gene is TRBJ1-2, the V gene TRBV7-9; D is unclear. CDR3 region: CASSYPGNLYGYTF. The CDR3 coding sequence is TGTGCCAGCAGCTATCCCGGGAATCTCTATGGCTACACCTTC.